A selection of T cell receptor beta chains follows, all from one sample in a study of sequential checkpoint blockade in melanoma. Profiled with immunoSEQ multiplex PCR; TCRdb holds only in-frame clones, not every one. The sample includes 20,000 to 25,000 clones, roughly 86% of them seen just once. This specimen consisted of CD8+ T cells sorted from blood (inferred from file names), obtained from a patient given nivolumab and ipilimumab in sequence. These TCRs come from a human donor with melanoma. Each CDR3 is given with its conserved first and last residue. D genes are given only for firm matches. The size field is filled for only some rows; it gives once, few, many or a size class.

TRBV7-6	TRBJ2-1	.	TRBD2	CASSVSSGRAVSEQFF	TGTGCCAGCAGCGTCTCTAGCGGGAGGGCCGTAAGCGAGCAGTTCTTC
TRBV29-1	TRBJ2-1	few	.	CTAGGGGNEQFF	TGCACCGCCGGGGGAGGGGGCAATGAGCAGTTCTTC
TRBV7-3	TRBJ1-6	.	.	CASSRDIANSPLHF	TGTGCCAGCAGCCGGGACATTGCAAATTCACCCCTCCACTTT
TRBV28	TRBJ2-7	.	TRBD1	CASTPGTDTYEQYF	TGTGCCAGCACCCCCGGGACAGATACCTACGAGCAGTACTTC
TRBV9	TRBJ2-1	.	TRBD1	CASSGDRGREQFF	TGTGCCAGCAGCGGGGACAGGGGGCGTGAGCAGTTCTTC
TRBV7-2	TRBJ2-7	.	.	CASSLWAGQDYEQYF	TGTGCCAGCAGCTTATGGGCGGGGCAGGACTACGAGCAGTACTTC
TRBV28	TRBJ2-1	.	TRBD2	CASRPGLAGGSEQFF	TGTGCCAGCAGACCGGGACTAGCGGGTGGCAGCGAGCAGTTCTTC
TRBV30	TRBJ1-5	.	TRBD1	CAWSRGQVNQPQHF	TGTGCCTGGAGTCGGGGACAGGTCAATCAGCCCCAGCATTTT
TRBV7-9	TRBJ1-1	.	.	CASSLQGRNTEAFF	TGTGCCAGCAGCTTACAGGGGAGGAACACTGAAGCTTTCTTT
TRBV30	TRBJ2-3	.	TRBD2	CAWSVPLLAGGSDTQYF	TGTGCCTGGAGTGTACCCCTACTAGCGGGAGGCTCAGATACGCAGTATTTT
TRBV5-5	TRBJ2-5	.	TRBD1	CASSSGQVGETQYF	TGTGCCAGCAGTTCCGGACAGGTTGGTGAGACCCAGTACTTC
TRBV27	TRBJ1-5	.	.	CASRPSTGGNQPQHF	TGTGCCAGCAGGCCCTCGACAGGAGGCAATCAGCCCCAGCATTTT
TRBV5-6	TRBJ2-5	.	TRBD2	CASSFSGRWETQYF	TGTGCCAGCAGCTTTAGCGGGAGGTGGGAGACCCAGTACTTC
TRBV7-2	TRBJ2-2	.	.	CASRGASGANTGELFF	TGTGCCAGCAGGGGGGCTAGCGGAGCGAACACCGGGGAGCTGTTTTTT
TRBV9	TRBJ2-2	once	.	CASSEGLRLNTGELFF	TGTGCCAGCAGCGAGGGACTCCGGCTGAACACCGGGGAGCTGTTTTTT
TRBV7-6	TRBJ2-7	.	TRBD1	CASSGGRDSLYEQYF	TGTGCCAGCAGCGGGGGAAGGGACAGTCTTTACGAGCAGTACTTC
TRBV6-1	TRBJ1-2	few	.	CASSPGGTDYGYTF	TGTGCCAGCAGTCCCGGGGGAACAGACTATGGCTACACCTTC
TRBV25-1	TRBJ1-4	.	TRBD1	CASSRTLTGVNEKLFF	TGTGCCAGCAGTAGAACTCTGACAGGGGTGAATGAAAAACTGTTTTTT
TRBV4-3	TRBJ2-1	few	.	CASSQRIQGPLVRNEQFF	TGCGCCAGCAGCCAACGCATACAGGGACCTCTGGTACGGAATGAGCAGTTCTTC
TRBV28	TRBJ2-3	.	TRBD1	CASSLGTGGSGTQYF	TGTGCCAGCAGTTTAGGGACAGGGGGCAGCGGTACGCAGTATTTT
TRBV29-1	TRBJ1-1	.	.	CSVRRQAMNTEAFF	TGCAGCGTGAGGAGACAGGCCATGAACACTGAAGCTTTCTTT
TRBV4-1	TRBJ2-7	few	TRBD2	CASSQDLWGLEGGEQYF	TGCGCCAGCAGCCAAGATCTGTGGGGACTAGAAGGGGGCGAGCAGTACTTC
TRBV6-5	TRBJ2-7	.	TRBD1	CASSSQGVGEQYF	TGTGCCAGCAGTTCACAGGGGGTAGGCGAGCAGTACTTC
TRBV6-1	TRBJ2-6	.	.	CASSEGDFFSGANVLTF	TGTGCCAGCAGTGAAGGGGACTTCTTCTCTGGGGCCAACGTCCTGACTTTC
TRBV7-2	TRBJ1-1	.	TRBD1	CASSTQGASEAFF	TGTGCCAGCAGCACACAGGGGGCTTCTGAAGCTTTCTTT
TRBV19	TRBJ1-3	.	TRBD1	CASSRGQWPGNTIYF	TGTGCCAGTAGTAGGGGACAGTGGCCTGGAAACACCATATATTTT
TRBV7-3	TRBJ2-1	.	.	CASSLRPGDEQFF	TGTGCCAGCAGCTTACGTCCGGGGGATGAGCAGTTCTTC
TRBV6-5	TRBJ1-6	.	TRBD1	CASSAGQGITHF	TGTGCCAGCAGTGCGGGACAGGGGATCACCCACTTT
TRBV19	TRBJ2-3	.	.	CASSISGIDTQYF	TGTGCCAGTAGTATCTCCGGGATAGATACGCAGTATTTT
TRBV2	TRBJ2-5	.	.	CASRLQETQYF	TGTGCCAGCAGACTACAAGAGACCCAGTACTTC
TRBV5-1	TRBJ2-6	.	.	CASSLIPPVGANVLTF	TGCGCCAGCAGCTTGATCCCACCAGTTGGGGCCAACGTCCTGACTTTC
TRBV7-8	TRBJ2-7	few	TRBD2	CASSSTSGVYEQYF	TGTGCCAGCAGCTCAACTAGCGGGGTCTACGAGCAGTACTTC
TRBV6-1	TRBJ1-2	.	.	CASSISGDYGYTF	TGTGCCAGCAGTATATCAGGGGACTATGGCTACACCTTC
TRBV28	TRBJ2-3	.	TRBD1	CASSPPNRGSTDTQYF	TGTGCCAGCAGTCCCCCCAACAGGGGAAGCACAGATACGCAGTATTTT
TRBV28	TRBJ1-5	.	.	CASSLGGANSNQPQHF	TGTGCCAGCAGTTTAGGGGGGGCAAATAGCAATCAGCCCCAGCATTTT
TRBV7-9	TRBJ2-1	once	TRBD2	CASSFWLAGRFLEQFF	TGTGCCAGCAGCTTCTGGCTAGCGGGCAGGTTCCTTGAGCAGTTCTTC
TRBV19	TRBJ1-3	.	.	CASSPDPPRGQGNTIYF	TGTGCCAGTAGTCCCGACCCTCCCCGCGGGCAAGGAAACACCATATATTTT
TRBV13	TRBJ2-7	few	.	CASSMSLDYSHGEQYF	TGTGCCAGCAGCATGAGTTTAGACTATTCCCACGGCGAGCAGTACTTC
TRBV2	TRBJ1-5	.	.	CASSGAGISNQPQHF	TGTGCCAGCAGTGGTGCAGGAATTAGCAATCAGCCCCAGCATTTT
TRBV19	TRBJ2-7	.	TRBD2	CASSNPGLAVYEQYF	TGTGCCAGTAGTAACCCGGGACTAGCGGTCTACGAGCAGTACTTC
TRBV5-1	TRBJ1-2	.	TRBD1	CASSLGQGIGYTF	TGCGCCAGCAGCTTGGGACAGGGTATCGGCTACACCTTC
TRBV28	TRBJ2-7	.	.	CASSFSYYEQYF	TGTGCCAGCAGTTTCTCCTACTACGAGCAGTACTTC
TRBV19	TRBJ1-1	.	TRBD1	CASSSPRTGGNTEAFF	TGTGCCAGTAGTTCACCCAGGACAGGGGGAAACACTGAAGCTTTCTTT
TRBV7-2	TRBJ2-2	.	.	CASSHDRPTGELFF	TGTGCCAGCAGCCATGACAGGCCCACCGGGGAGCTGTTTTTT
TRBV11-2	TRBJ2-5	.	TRBD2	CASSGRGLAGGETQYF	TGTGCCAGCAGCGGCCGGGGACTAGCGGGAGGGGAGACCCAGTACTTC
TRBV20-1	TRBJ1-2	.	TRBD1	CSEGQTYGYTF	TGCAGTGAGGGACAGACCTATGGCTACACCTTC
TRBV6-5	TRBJ2-5	.	.	CASKRTPQETQYF	TGTGCCAGCAAAAGGACTCCACAAGAGACCCAGTACTTC
TRBV5-1	TRBJ1-5	.	.	CASSPEGSSNQPQHF	TGCGCCAGCAGCCCCGAGGGCAGTAGCAATCAGCCCCAGCATTTT
TRBV30	TRBJ1-2	.	.	CAWRETNGYGYTF	TGTGCCTGGAGGGAGACCAACGGCTATGGCTACACCTTC
TRBV11-2	TRBJ2-7	.	TRBD2	CASSNRREGPEQYF	TGTGCCAGCAGCAATCGTCGGGAGGGCCCAGAGCAGTACTTC
TRBV19	TRBJ1-1	.	.	CASSVAYRVVAEAFF	TGTGCCAGTAGTGTCGCCTACAGGGTTGTCGCTGAAGCTTTCTTT
TRBV7-7	TRBJ2-5	.	TRBD2	CASSSSGRGETQYF	TGTGCTAGCAGCTCAAGCGGGAGGGGGGAGACCCAGTACTTC
TRBV5-6	TRBJ2-3	.	.	CASRSLRGTQYF	TGTGCCAGCAGGAGCTTGCGGGGTACGCAGTATTTT
TRBV5-5	TRBJ2-1	once	TRBD2	CASSLASGSYNEQFF	TGTGCCAGCAGCTTGGCTAGCGGGAGTTACAATGAGCAGTTCTTC
TRBV6-5	TRBJ1-5	.	TRBD1	CASSSTGDGGNQPQHF	TGTGCCAGCAGTTCTACAGGGGATGGGGGCAATCAGCCCCAGCATTTT
TRBV7-8	TRBJ1-1	once	.	CASSLVTGAEAFF	TGTGCCAGCAGCTTAGTGACAGGTGCTGAAGCTTTCTTT
TRBV18	TRBJ1-3	.	.	CASSPRQDDLGNTIYF	TGTGCCAGCTCACCTAGACAGGACGACCTCGGAAACACCATATATTTT
TRBV6-5	TRBJ1-1	.	.	CASRGTGTTEAFF	TGTGCCAGCAGGGGCACCGGGACAACTGAAGCTTTCTTT
TRBV11-2	TRBJ1-2	.	TRBD1	CASSRTYRGQALYGYTF	TGTGCCAGCAGCCGGACCTACAGGGGGCAGGCCCTTTATGGCTACACCTTC
TRBV5-1	TRBJ1-1	.	.	CASSSPGGDEAFF	TGCGCCAGCAGCTCCCCAGGAGGGGATGAAGCTTTCTTT